The 5 T cell receptor beta chains below were found in one sample sequenced in a study of CD8+CD57+ T cells in acquired aplastic anemia. The TCR beta profiling, which covered VDJ combination and CDR3 sequence, was carried out using genomic DNA as the template. TCRdb called the reads again in MiXCR, with one record for every CDR3 protein. The sample lists 150,000 to 200,000 distinct CDR3 sequences, roughly 43% occurring once. Patients selected for sequencing had displayed CD8+CD57+ cell expansion by flow cytometry. Sequenced material: sorted CD4+, CD8+, or CD8+CD57+ T cells (not recorded which) from PBMCs. All receptors derive from a human donor with aplastic anemia.

This chain connects TRBV11-1 to TRBJ2-1; D not certain. This CDR3 is built from 15 residues. V was clipped by 1 base and J by 2 bases, with 9 bases between them. Looked up from germline, CDR1 is SGHAT and CDR2 is FQDESV (reference sequence). The CDR3 DNA is TGTGCCAGCAGCTTAGGGAGTATCGCCTACAATGAGCAGTTCTTC. Its protein is CASSLGSIAYNEQFF. Filled out from reference TRBV11-1 and TRBJ2-1, the complete variable domain reads EAEVAQSPRYKITEKSQAVAFWCDPISGHATLYWYRQILGQGPELLVQFQDESVVDDSQLPKDRFSAERLKGVDSTLKIQPAELGDSAMYLCASSLGSIAYNEQFFGPGTRLTVL.

This clonotype was seen ten or more times. The V gene is TRBV29-1, the J gene TRBJ2-2, with a possible D match to TRBD2 (6 bases). The CDR3 loop spans 15 amino acids. Germline-derived CDR1 and CDR2 are SQVTM and ANQGSEA. The germline V and J ends were trimmed by 6 bases and 2 bases, with 16 bases remaining between them. CDR3 loop: CSVRTGTPNTGELFF. CDR3 sequence (DNA): TGCAGCGTGCGGACCGGGACTCCTAACACCGGGGAGCTGTTTTTT.

The table lists this clonotype with many counts. This rearrangement joins TRBV12-3 or TRBV12-4 to TRBJ1-6, with D unresolved. V gave up 6 bases and J gave up 7 bases, with 4 bases separating them. The CDR3 length is 11 residues. CDR3 protein: CASRLNSPLHF. The CDR3 nucleotides are TGTGCCAGCAGGTTAAATTCACCCCTCCACTTT.

The chain is built from TRBV15 and TRBJ2-5, with 7 bases lining up with TRBD1. The trim removed 5 bases at V and 2 bases at J, leaving 5 bases unmatched. Germline V CDR1 and CDR2: LNHNV, YYDKDF (reference sequence). This CDR3 is built from 14 residues. The CDR3 DNA reads TGTGCCACCAGCGACAGACAGGGACAAGAGACCCAGTACTTC. Translating it yields CATSDRQGQETQYF.

V and J are TRBV7-2 and TRBJ2-2; no definite D call. From germline, CDR1 is SGHTA and CDR2 FQGNSA. The CDR3 is 12 amino acids. The V end lost 5 bases, the J end lost 7 bases, and 8 bases lay between the germline ends. CDR3 nucleotides: TGTGCCAGCAGCCAACCAAACGGGGAGCTGTTTTTT. This translates into CASSQPNGELFF.